This T cell receptor beta chain was recorded in a study of response to subunit inactivated influenza vaccine. Trimming cost V 1 base and J 4 bases; bases outside gene matches: 12. The CDR3 covers 17 residues. The germline V gene has CDR1 DFQATT and CDR2 SNEGSKA (reference sequence). TCRdb reprocessed the RT-PCR reads via MiXCR and lists one record per CDR3 protein. The sample records about 620,000 distinct CDR3 sequences, about 11% being singletons. The sample also formed part of further work on T cells expressing NK-cell markers. Per that study: In generating TCR beta cDNA, 5'RACE template switching with UMIs was used. An anti-gamma-delta TCR antibody restricted sorting to alpha-beta TCR T cells in several experiments.

This clonotype was obtained from a man aged 50 to 59 who received an inactivated influenza vaccine. This specimen was PBMCs from blood, taken on the day of vaccination. The rearrangement joins TRBV20-1 to TRBJ2-2; 7 bases map to TRBD1. Here the CDR3 reads CSARGRWGQMGTGELFF. In DNA form, the CDR3 reads TGCAGTGCTAGAGGGAGATGGGGACAGATGGGCACCGGGGAGCTGTTTTTT.